A selection of T cell receptor beta chains follows, all from one sample in a study of T cell changes during pregnancy in multiple sclerosis. TCRdb's table, derived via immunoSEQ multiplex PCR, lists solely in-frame clones and lacks some. The sample has fewer than 90,000 clones; 90% to 95% are singletons. The material was peripheral blood, obtained in the third trimester of pregnancy. These receptors came from a female donor in good health, enrolled as a control in a pregnancy study. Both conserved end residues are part of each CDR3. The D gene is left open where the match is weak. Clone size appears in some rows only: once, few, many, or a class for an expanded clone.

v_call,clone_size,d_call,j_call,cdr3_nt,cdr3_aa
TRBV6-5,once,-,TRBJ1-1,TGTGCCAGCAGTTCGGGGGGCACTGAAGCTTTCTTT,CASSSGGTEAFF
TRBV7-9,-,TRBD2,TRBJ2-1,TGTGCCAGCAGCTTCTCTAGCGGGAGGGCATTGCAGTTCTTC,CASSFSSGRALQFF
TRBV7-2,-,TRBD2,TRBJ2-4,TGTGCCAGCAGCCTAAGCGGGAGTGGGAACATTCAGTACTTC,CASSLSGSGNIQYF
TRBV7-9,-,TRBD2,TRBJ2-1,TGTGCCAGCACCCAAGCGGGAGAAGGCAATGAGCAGTTCTTC,CASTQAGEGNEQFF
TRBV6-1,-,TRBD1,TRBJ1-1,TGTGCCAGCAGTTTTCGGACAGGGAGGAACACTGAAGCTTTCTTT,CASSFRTGRNTEAFF
TRBV19,once,-,TRBJ2-1,TGTGCCAGTAGTGTTCTAGCAGGGGGGACTTACAATGAGCAGTTCTTC,CASSVLAGGTYNEQFF
TRBV7-8,-,TRBD1,TRBJ2-2,TGTGCCAGCAGCTTAGAGACACGAATAATAGACAGGGGTGTAACCGGGGAGCTGTTTTTT,CASSLETRIIDRGVTGELFF
TRBV2,-,-,TRBJ1-2,TGTGCCAGCAGTGAACAGGGGACGTTAAACTATGGCTACACCTTC,CASSEQGTLNYGYTF
TRBV7-9,-,TRBD2,TRBJ2-5,TGTGCCAGCAGCTTGCGGGGCGGGAGCTACCGTAGAGAGACCCAGTACTTC,CASSLRGGSYRRETQYF
TRBV5-1,-,TRBD2,TRBJ2-1,TGCGCCAGCTCGGACTTGAGCGGGAGTGGGAATGAGCAGTTCTTC,CASSDLSGSGNEQFF
TRBV28,-,-,TRBJ1-2,TGTGCCAGCAGTTATATCCGTGGCTACACCTTC,CASSYIRGYTF
TRBV11-2,-,-,TRBJ2-7,TGTGCCAGCAGCCCCATCCGGGGTGGGATTCCCTACGAGCAGTACTTC,CASSPIRGGIPYEQYF
TRBV7-2,-,TRBD2,TRBJ2-1,TGTGCCAGCAGCGTGGGACTAGCGGGAAACAATGAGCAGTTCTTC,CASSVGLAGNNEQFF
TRBV4-1,-,-,TRBJ2-5,TGCGCCAGCAGCCAAGATCTGGAGACCCAGTACTTC,CASSQDLETQYF
TRBV6-5,-,-,TRBJ2-7,TGTGCCAGCAGTTACTCATGGGGGGACGAGCAGTACTTC,CASSYSWGDEQYF
TRBV6-6,-,-,TRBJ2-7,TGTGCCAGCAGACCCGGGACTGAACTCGAGCAGTACTTC,CASRPGTELEQYF
TRBV15,-,-,TRBJ2-1,TGTGCCACCAGCAGAGACCGACTAGTCAGTGAGCAGTTCTTC,CATSRDRLVSEQFF
TRBV28,-,TRBD1,TRBJ1-2,TGTGCCAGCAGTTCGGCAGGGGGCAGCTATGGCTACACCTTC,CASSSAGGSYGYTF
TRBV5-1,-,-,TRBJ2-7,TGCGCCAGCAGCTTGGGTGCCCTCAGGGGTTCATACGAGCAGTACTTC,CASSLGALRGSYEQYF
TRBV19,-,TRBD2,TRBJ2-1,TGTGCCATCAAACGGGAGGTCAATGAGCAGTTCTTC,CAIKREVNEQFF
TRBV6-1,-,TRBD1,TRBJ2-7,TGTGCCAGCAAAACTTTAGGGGACAGGGAGCAGTACTTC,CASKTLGDREQYF
TRBV27,once,-,TRBJ1-5,TGTGCCAGCAGTTCGCGAGACAATCAGCCCCAGCATTTT,CASSSRDNQPQHF
TRBV28,-,-,TRBJ1-5,TGTGCCAGCAGCCCAATCGACAGGAGCCCTTATCCACCCCAGCATTTT,CASSPIDRSPYPPQHF
TRBV20-1,-,-,TRBJ1-1,TGCAGTGCACAGGGAGACACTGAAGCTTTCTTT,CSAQGDTEAFF
TRBV20-1,-,-,TRBJ2-7,TGCAGTGCTAGGGAGTTGTACGAGCAGTACTTC,CSARELYEQYF
TRBV28,-,-,TRBJ1-1,TGTGCCAGCAGTTGGGGTTTGGGACAACTACCTGAGAACACTGAAGCTTTCTTT,CASSWGLGQLPENTEAFF
TRBV5-6,-,TRBD1,TRBJ1-2,TGTGCCAGCAGCTCTTTAAGGACAGGGGGCAATAAGGATGGCTACACCTTC,CASSSLRTGGNKDGYTF
TRBV6-4,-,TRBD1,TRBJ1-2,TGTGCCAGCAGCCCAGGACAGGGGGCGGGTGGCTACACCTTC,CASSPGQGAGGYTF
TRBV2,-,-,TRBJ2-2,TGTGCCAGCAGTGGTAGGAGGGGCACCGGGGAGCTGTTTTTT,CASSGRRGTGELFF
TRBV18,-,TRBD2,TRBJ2-3,TGTGCCAGCTCACCATTGCCTAGCGGGAGTCTTCGTATGGATACGCAGTATTTT,CASSPLPSGSLRMDTQYF
TRBV15,-,-,TRBJ2-7,TGTGCCACCAGCAGAGGCGGGACAGAAAGCTCCTACGAGCAGTACTTC,CATSRGGTESSYEQYF
TRBV11-2,-,TRBD2,TRBJ2-7,TGTGCCAGCGGCCACCGTCAGCGGGGGGAATACTACGAGCAGTACTTC,CASGHRQRGEYYEQYF
TRBV5-1,-,TRBD1,TRBJ2-7,TGCGCCAGCAGCTTCGGACAGGCGACCTACGAGCAGTACTTC,CASSFGQATYEQYF
TRBV10-3,-,TRBD2,TRBJ2-2,TGTGCCATCAGTTTGAGACTAGCGGGAGGAGGCGGGGAGCTGTTTTTT,CAISLRLAGGGGELFF
TRBV7-2,once,TRBD2,TRBJ2-1,TGTGCCAGCAGCTTAGAGTTCGGGAGGACATACAATGAGCAGTTCTTC,CASSLEFGRTYNEQFF
TRBV7-8,-,-,TRBJ1-4,TGTGCCAGCAGCTTAGACCCGGGAGGGGCTAATGAAAAACTGTTTTTT,CASSLDPGGANEKLFF
TRBV2,-,-,TRBJ2-3,TGTGCCAGCAGTGACCTCGCCCAGGGTGGGGGGACAGATACGCAGTATTTT,CASSDLAQGGGTDTQYF
TRBV7-9,-,TRBD2,TRBJ2-3,TGTGCCAGCAGCTTAGGCGGGGGAAAAGATACGCAGTATTTT,CASSLGGGKDTQYF
TRBV5-4,-,TRBD1,TRBJ2-1,TGTGCCAGCAGCTTAGCTGGACAGGGCGATGAGCAGTTCTTC,CASSLAGQGDEQFF
TRBV2,-,-,TRBJ2-7,TGTGCCAGCAGTGATGCGGGTAGGTGGTACTTC,CASSDAGRWYF
TRBV28,-,-,TRBJ1-2,TGTGCCAGCACCTTGAATGGACAATCCTATGGCTACACCTTC,CASTLNGQSYGYTF
TRBV18,-,TRBD1,TRBJ2-3,TGTGCCAGCTCACCCGGACAGGGATCGGATACGCAGTATTTT,CASSPGQGSDTQYF
TRBV5-4,-,TRBD2,TRBJ2-7,TGTGCCAGCAGCAGACTAGCGGGAGGGCCTATCGAGCAGTACTTC,CASSRLAGGPIEQYF
TRBV28,-,-,TRBJ2-1,TGTGCCAGCAGTTTTTTCCCGGTCCAGGGGAGGGATGGGCAGTTCTTC,CASSFFPVQGRDGQFF
TRBV6-5,-,-,TRBJ2-7,TGTGCCAGCAGTCATTCTGGGGGGAAGGTTGGCGAGCAGTACTTC,CASSHSGGKVGEQYF
TRBV27,-,TRBD1,TRBJ2-7,TGTGCCAGCAGTCGACAGGGGGCCTCCTACGAGCAGTACTTC,CASSRQGASYEQYF
TRBV27,-,-,TRBJ2-7,TGTGCCAGCAGTTCCCCAGGGGCGGGCGAGCAGTACTTC,CASSSPGAGEQYF
TRBV28,-,-,TRBJ1-1,TGTGCCAGCAGTTTAGGGTGGGGCGGTGCAGAAAACACTGAAGCTTTCTTT,CASSLGWGGAENTEAFF
TRBV13,-,-,TRBJ2-6,TGTGCCAGCAGCTTACGCCGGGTCCTGGAGGGGGCCAACGTCCTGACTTTC,CASSLRRVLEGANVLTF
TRBV4-1,-,-,TRBJ1-4,TGCGCCAGCAGCCAAGTCGCGGGTATGAATGAAAAACTGTTTTTT,CASSQVAGMNEKLFF
TRBV10-3,-,-,TRBJ2-7,TGTGCCATCAGCATGATAGACAGAACCTACGAGCAGTACTTC,CAISMIDRTYEQYF
TRBV7-2,-,TRBD1,TRBJ2-5,TGTGCCAGCAGCAGTTTCGGGACAGGGACCCAAGAGACCCAGTACTTC,CASSSFGTGTQETQYF
TRBV28,-,TRBD1,TRBJ1-4,TGTGCCAGCAGGGACAGGGGAGCCTCGGGAAAACTGTTTTTT,CASRDRGASGKLFF
TRBV5-1,-,-,TRBJ1-1,TGCGCCAGCAGCCCGGTCAACAGGAACACTGAAGCTTTCTTT,CASSPVNRNTEAFF
TRBV6-1,-,-,TRBJ1-1,TGTGCCAGCAGTGGCGGGCCTCGGGTCACTGAAGCTTTCTTT,CASSGGPRVTEAFF
TRBV6-6,-,TRBD2,TRBJ2-2,TGTGCCAGCACCGAGTGGTCGGGGGGAACCGGGGAGCTGTTTTTT,CASTEWSGGTGELFF
TRBV5-1,few,TRBD2,TRBJ2-1,TGCGCCAGCAGCTTGGCTAGCGGGAGTAGAGAGCAGTTCTTC,CASSLASGSREQFF